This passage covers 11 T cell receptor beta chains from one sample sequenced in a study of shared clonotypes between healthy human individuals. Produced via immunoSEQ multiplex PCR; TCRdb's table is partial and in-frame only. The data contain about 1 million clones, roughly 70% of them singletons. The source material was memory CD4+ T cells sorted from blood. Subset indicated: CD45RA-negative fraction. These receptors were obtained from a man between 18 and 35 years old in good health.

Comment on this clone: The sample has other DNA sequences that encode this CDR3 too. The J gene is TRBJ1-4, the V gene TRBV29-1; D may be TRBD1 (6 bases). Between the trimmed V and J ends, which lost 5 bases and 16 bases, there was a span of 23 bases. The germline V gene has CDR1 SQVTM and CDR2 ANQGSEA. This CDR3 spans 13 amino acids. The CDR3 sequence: CSVRKQGMEWEFF. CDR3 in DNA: TGCAGCGTTAGGAAACAGGGAATGGAATGGGAGTTTTTT.

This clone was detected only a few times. DNA of the CDR3: TGTGCCAGCTCACTCCAGGGGGTGAACACTGAAGCTTTCTTT. Its translation: CASSLQGVNTEAFF. This rearrangement joins TRBV18 to TRBJ1-1; TRBD1 agrees at 7 bases. V lost 4 bases to trimming and J lost 0 bases; unmatched junction nucleotides: 2. This CDR3 contains 14 residues. The germline gives CDR1 KGHSH, CDR2 LQKENI.

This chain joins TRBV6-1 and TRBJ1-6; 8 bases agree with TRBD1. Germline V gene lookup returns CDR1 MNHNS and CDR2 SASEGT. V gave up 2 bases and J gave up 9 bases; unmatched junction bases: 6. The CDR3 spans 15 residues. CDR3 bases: TGTGCCAGCAGTGAATTGGCAGGGGGCCTTTCACCCCTCCACTTT. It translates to CASSELAGGLSPLHF.

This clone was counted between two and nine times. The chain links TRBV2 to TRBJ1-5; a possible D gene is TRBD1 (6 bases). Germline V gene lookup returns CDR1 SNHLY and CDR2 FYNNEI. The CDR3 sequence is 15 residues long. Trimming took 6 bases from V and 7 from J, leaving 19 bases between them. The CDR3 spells CASSQRGGQRQPQHF. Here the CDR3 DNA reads TGTGCCAGCAGCCAGCGAGGGGGGCAACGGCAGCCCCAGCATTTT.

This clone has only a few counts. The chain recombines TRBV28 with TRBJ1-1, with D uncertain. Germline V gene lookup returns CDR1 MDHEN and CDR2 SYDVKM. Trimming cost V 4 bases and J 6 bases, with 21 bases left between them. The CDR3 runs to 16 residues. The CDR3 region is CASSSPPGVGIPEAFF. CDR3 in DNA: TGTGCCAGCAGTTCCCCCCCGGGAGTGGGCATCCCTGAAGCTTTCTTT.

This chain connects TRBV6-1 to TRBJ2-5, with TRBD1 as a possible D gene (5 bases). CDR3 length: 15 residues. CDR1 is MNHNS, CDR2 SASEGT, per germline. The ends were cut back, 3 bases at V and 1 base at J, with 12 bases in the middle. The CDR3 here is CASSESTGTQETQYF. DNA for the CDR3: TGTGCCAGCAGTGAGTCCACAGGTACCCAAGAGACCCAGTACTTC.

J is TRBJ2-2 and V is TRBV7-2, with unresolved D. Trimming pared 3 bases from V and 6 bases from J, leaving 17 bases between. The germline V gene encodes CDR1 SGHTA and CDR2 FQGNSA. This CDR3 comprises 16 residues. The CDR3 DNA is TGTGCCAGCAGCTTGGTGGGCCCCGTTGTCGCCGGGGAGCTGTTTTTT. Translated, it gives CASSLVGPVVAGELFF.

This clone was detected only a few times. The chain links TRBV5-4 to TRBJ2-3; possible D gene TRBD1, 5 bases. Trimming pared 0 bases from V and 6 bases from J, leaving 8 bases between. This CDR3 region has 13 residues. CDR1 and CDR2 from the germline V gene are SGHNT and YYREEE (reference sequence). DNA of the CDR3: TGTGCCAGCAGCTTGGCAGGGTTGGATACGCAGTATTTT. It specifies CASSLAGLDTQYF.

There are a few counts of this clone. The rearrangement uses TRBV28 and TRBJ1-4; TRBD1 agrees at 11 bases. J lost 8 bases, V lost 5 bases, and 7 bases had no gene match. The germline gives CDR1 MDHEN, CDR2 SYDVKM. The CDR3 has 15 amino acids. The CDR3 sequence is CASSGAGTGGEKLFF. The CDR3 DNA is TGTGCCAGCAGTGGAGCCGGGACAGGGGGAGAAAAACTGTTTTTT.

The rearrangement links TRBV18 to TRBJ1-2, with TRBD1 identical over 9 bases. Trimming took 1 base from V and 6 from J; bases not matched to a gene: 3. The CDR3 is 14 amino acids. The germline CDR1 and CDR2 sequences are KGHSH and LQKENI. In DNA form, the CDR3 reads TGTGCCAGCTCACCACTGGGACAGGGTGATGGCTACACCTTC. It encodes CASSPLGQGDGYTF. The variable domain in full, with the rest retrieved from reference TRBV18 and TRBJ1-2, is NAGVMQNPRHLVRRRGQEARLRCSPMKGHSHVYWYRQLPEEGLKFMVYLQKENIIDESGMPKERFSAEFPKEGPSILRIQQVVRGDSAAYFCASSPLGQGDGYTFGSGTRLTVV.

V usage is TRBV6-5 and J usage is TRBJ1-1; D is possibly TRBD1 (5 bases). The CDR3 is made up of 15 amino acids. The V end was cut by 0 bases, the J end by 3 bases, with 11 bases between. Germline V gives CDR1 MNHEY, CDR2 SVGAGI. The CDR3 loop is CASSYSSGVDTEAFF. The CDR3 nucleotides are TGTGCCAGCAGTTACTCGTCGGGGGTTGACACTGAAGCTTTCTTT.